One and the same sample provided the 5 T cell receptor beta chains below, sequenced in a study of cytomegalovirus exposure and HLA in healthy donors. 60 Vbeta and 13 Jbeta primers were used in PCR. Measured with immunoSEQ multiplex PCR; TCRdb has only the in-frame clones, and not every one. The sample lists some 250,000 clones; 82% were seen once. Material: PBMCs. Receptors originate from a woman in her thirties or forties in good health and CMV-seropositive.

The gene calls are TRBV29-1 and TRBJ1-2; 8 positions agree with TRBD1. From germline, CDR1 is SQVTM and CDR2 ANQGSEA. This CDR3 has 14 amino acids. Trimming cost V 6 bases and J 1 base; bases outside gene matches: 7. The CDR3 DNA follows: TGCAGCGTCGAACGACAGGGGTTTAACTATGGCTACACCTTC. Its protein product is CSVERQGFNYGYTF.

The CDR3 DNA follows: TGTGCCAGCAGCGCAGGGGACAGGGGGCTCTACGAGCAGTACTTC. Its protein product is CASSAGDRGLYEQYF. The chain employs TRBV9 and TRBJ2-5, with TRBD1 matching over 12 bases. The J call may be in error: the DNA end matches TRBJ2-7 better. Germline V gene data show CDR1 as SGDLS and CDR2 as YYNGEE. The CDR3 totals 15 residues.

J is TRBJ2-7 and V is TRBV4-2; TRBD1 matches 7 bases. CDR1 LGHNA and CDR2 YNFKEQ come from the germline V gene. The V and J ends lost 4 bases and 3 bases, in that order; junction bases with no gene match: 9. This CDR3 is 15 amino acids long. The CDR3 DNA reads TGTGCCAGCAGCCGTTCGGGACAGCCATTCTACGAGCAGTACTTC. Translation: CASSRSGQPFYEQYF.

Here the CDR3 DNA reads TGTGCCAGCTCAAGACAGGCCAATCAGCCCCAGCATTTT. Protein: CASSRQANQPQHF. This chain uses TRBV18 with TRBJ1-5, with a weak D call TRBD1 (6 bases). Germline values: CDR1 KGHSH, CDR2 LQKENI. This CDR3 is 13 amino acids long. The V end was cut by 5 bases, the J end by 3 bases, with 8 bases between.

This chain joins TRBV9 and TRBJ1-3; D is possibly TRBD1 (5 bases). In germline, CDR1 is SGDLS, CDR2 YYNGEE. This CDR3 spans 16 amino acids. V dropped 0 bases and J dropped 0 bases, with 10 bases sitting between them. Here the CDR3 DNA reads TGTGCCAGCAGCGTAGGTCCAGGGAACTCTGGAAACACCATATATTTT. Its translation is CASSVGPGNSGNTIYF.